Shown below are 19 T cell receptor beta chains from a single sample sequenced in a study of blood T cell repertoires in COVID-19. Data came from immunoSEQ multiplex PCR; TCRdb stores just in-frame clones and leaves some out. The sample contains about 410,000 clones, around 89% of which appear only once. The sample consisted of peripheral blood. Receptor source: a woman between 35 and 50 years old with COVID-19, enrolled during active disease.

This chain links TRBV27 with TRBJ1-5; 11 nucleotides line up with TRBD1. Germline lookup yields CDR1 MNHEY and CDR2 SMNVEV (reference sequence). CDR3 length equals 15 residues. J was trimmed by 6 bases and V by 2 bases; bases with no gene match: 3. The CDR3 protein is CASSLGTGGFQPQHF. In DNA, the CDR3 is TGTGCCAGCAGTTTAGGGACAGGGGGTTTTCAGCCCCAGCATTTT.

In this sample, this clone turned up once. The rearrangement joins TRBV6-2 or TRBV6-3 to TRBJ1-2; 7 bases match TRBD1. CDR1 is MNHEY and CDR2 is SVGEGT in the germline V gene. V was pared by 2 bases and J by 7 bases, with 4 bases of the junction left unmatched. The length of the CDR3 is 13 residues. CDR3 region: CASSYQGQTGYTF. Written as DNA, the CDR3 is TGTGCCAGCAGTTACCAGGGACAGACTGGCTACACCTTC.

This rearrangement joins TRBV28 to TRBJ1-2; a possible D gene is TRBD1 (6 bases). The CDR3 contains 14 residues. V gave up 4 bases and J gave up 8 bases, with 17 bases separating them. Germline values: CDR1 MDHEN, CDR2 SYDVKM. CDR3 loop: CASSSTGFAGGYTF. CDR3 sequence (DNA): TGTGCCAGCAGTTCTACAGGGTTTGCTGGCGGCTACACCTTC.

The chain couples TRBV6-2 or TRBV6-3 to TRBJ2-2, with 11 bases that match TRBD2. V lost 2 bases and J lost 0; bases outside the gene matches: 2. This CDR3 is built from 17 residues. The germline V gene encodes CDR1 MNHEY and CDR2 SVGEGT. Here the CDR3 DNA reads TGTGCCAGCAGTTACCCGGGACTAGCGGCGAACACCGGGGAGCTGTTTTTT. It encodes CASSYPGLAANTGELFF.

This rearrangement joins TRBV28 to TRBJ2-3, with no clear D. V lost 5 bases, J lost 2 bases, and 5 bases lay in between. Germline assignment: CDR1 MDHEN and CDR2 SYDVKM. CDR3 length: 12 amino acids. In DNA form, the CDR3 reads TGTGCCAGCAGTCTTTACACAGATACGCAGTATTTT. Protein: CASSLYTDTQYF.

For this clone: This same CDR3 is encoded by further DNA sequences in the sample. V and J are TRBV7-2 and TRBJ1-1, with D unresolved. The germline gives CDR1 SGHTA, CDR2 FQGNSA. The CDR3 runs 12 residues. The V gene lost 8 bases and the J gene lost 1 base, with 8 bases spanning the gap. The CDR3 nucleotides read TGTGCCAGCGGTAGTGGGAACACTGAAGCTTTCTTT. Encoded protein: CASGSGNTEAFF.

Turning to this clone: Other DNA sequences in the same sample also yield this CDR3. The chain is built from TRBV6-5 and TRBJ1-4, with 7 bases matching TRBD1. The V and J ends lost 6 bases and 3 bases, in that order; junction bases with no gene match: 4. The germline V gene has CDR1 MNHEY and CDR2 SVGAGI. CDR3 length: 14 residues. The CDR3 DNA is TGTGCCAGCAGCAAGGGACAGTCTAATGAAAAACTGTTTTTT. This sequence encodes CASSKGQSNEKLFF.

This sequence joins TRBV7-3 and TRBJ2-1; a weak D match, TRBD2 (5 bases). Germline loops: CDR1 SGHTA, CDR2 FQGTGA. CDR3 length equals 17 residues. V was pared by 5 bases and J by 2 bases, with 19 bases between. CDR3 sequence (DNA): TGTGCCAGCAGCCCCTCTTCTGGAGGTCTTCCCTACAATGAGCAGTTCTTC. Amino acid sequence: CASSPSSGGLPYNEQFF.

V usage is TRBV2 and J usage is TRBJ2-6, with 10 bases lining up with TRBD1. The germline gives CDR1 SNHLY, CDR2 FYNNEI. The CDR3 has 19 residues. With 2 bases clipped from V and 4 bases from J, the junction kept 11 bases outside the gene matches. Written as DNA, the CDR3 is TGTGCCAGCAGTGAACTCCGGGACAGGGGTTCATTCGGGGCCAACGTCCTGACTTTC. Encoded protein: CASSELRDRGSFGANVLTF. The whole variable domain, remainder taken from reference TRBV2 and TRBJ2-6, is EPEVTQTPSHQVTQMGQEVILRCVPISNHLYFYWYRQILGQKVEFLVSFYNNEISEKSEIFDDQFSVERPDGSNFTLKIRSTKLEDSAMYFCASSELRDRGSFGANVLTFGAGSRLTVL.

This chain links TRBV6-1 with TRBJ2-3; D unresolved. CDR3 length: 11 amino acids. The germline V gene encodes CDR1 MNHNS and CDR2 SASEGT. Trimming stripped 0 bases from V and 14 bases from J, with 9 bases between. CDR3 sequence: CASSEAMRLYF. The CDR3 region has the DNA TGTGCCAGCAGTGAAGCGATGCGGCTGTATTTT.

The rearrangement uses TRBV7-6 and TRBJ2-7; D ambiguous. The germline gives CDR1 SGHVS, CDR2 FNYEAQ. CDR3 length: 16 amino acids. Trimming cost V 4 bases and J 1 base, with 17 bases left between them. CDR3 residues: CASSSSSSGWSYEQYF. The CDR3 nucleotides read TGTGCCAGCAGCTCCTCTAGTTCCGGATGGTCCTACGAGCAGTACTTC.

The chain carries TRBV10-3 and TRBJ2-1; D might be TRBD2 (6 bases). Trimming shortened V by 2 bases and J by 7 bases, and 9 bases separated the two germline ends. The germline V gene encodes CDR1 ENHRY and CDR2 SYGVKD. The CDR3 is 13 residues long. The CDR3 sequence is CAISEDGGNEQFF. The DNA of the CDR3 is TGTGCCATCAGTGAGGACGGAGGGAATGAGCAGTTCTTC.

This chain uses TRBV18 with TRBJ2-5, with TRBD2 matching 7 bases. CDR1 and CDR2 (germline): KGHSH, LQKENI. The CDR3 totals 14 residues. Trimming cost V 4 bases and J 5 bases; bases outside gene matches: 7. The CDR3 region is CASSQSRGVETQYF. For the CDR3, the DNA is TGTGCCAGCTCACAGTCCCGGGGGGTGGAGACCCAGTACTTC.

V and J are TRBV5-4 and TRBJ1-6, with a possible D match to TRBD1 (6 bases). The CDR3 contains 15 residues. Germline V lookup: CDR1 SGHNT, CDR2 YYREEE (reference sequence). V lost 6 bases to trimming and J lost 7 bases, with 17 bases between them. The CDR3 nucleotides read TGTGCCAGCACCCAAAGGCAGGGGACCAATTCACCCCTCCACTTT. Protein product: CASTQRQGTNSPLHF.

V and J are TRBV15 and TRBJ2-7, with D tentatively TRBD2 (7 bases). This CDR3 has 16 amino acids. V was shortened by 5 bases and J by 0 bases, with 17 bases between the two germline ends. CDR1 and CDR2 from the germline V gene are LNHNV and YYDKDF (reference sequence). CDR3 DNA sequence: TGTGCCACCAGCGTCGGGGGGCCTGATCGCTCCTACGAGCAGTACTTC. Amino acid sequence: CATSVGGPDRSYEQYF. Variable domain in full (rest from reference TRBV15 and TRBJ2-7): DAMVIQNPRYQVTQFGKPVTLSCSQTLNHNVMYWYQQKSSQAPKLLFHYYDKDFNNEADTPDNFQSRRPNTSFCFLDIRSPGLGDTAMYLCATSVGGPDRSYEQYFGPGTRLTVT.

The chain recombines TRBV5-5 with TRBJ1-2; D remains unclear. This CDR3 has 15 residues. V was cut by 0 bases and J by 4 bases, with 13 bases left in between. Germline assignment: CDR1 SGHKS and CDR2 YYEKEE (reference sequence). The CDR3 nucleotides read TGTGCCAGCAGCTTGGCCGAACAGATGGCCTATGGCTACACCTTC. It codes for CASSLAEQMAYGYTF.

The chain carries TRBV6-5 and TRBJ1-1; D gene unclear. The CDR3 spans 13 residues. V lost 2 bases to trimming and J lost 7 bases, with 11 bases between them. The germline V gene has CDR1 MNHEY and CDR2 SVGAGI. CDR3 in amino acids: CASSYGQPVEAFF. The CDR3 nucleotides are TGTGCCAGCAGTTACGGGCAGCCCGTTGAAGCTTTCTTT.

The chain recombines TRBV18 with TRBJ2-5, with D perhaps TRBD2 (6 bases). Looked up from germline, CDR1 is KGHSH and CDR2 is LQKENI. Trimming stripped 1 base from V and 4 bases from J, with 7 bases between. The CDR3 is made up of 13 amino acids. The CDR3 DNA reads TGTGCCAGCTCACCACGGGGAGGAGAGACCCAGTACTTC. This gives the protein CASSPRGGETQYF.

The chain is built from TRBV5-6 and TRBJ1-5; D remains ambiguous. The CDR3 length is 14 residues. V gave up 5 bases and J gave up 3 bases, with 12 bases separating them. CDR1 and CDR2 (germline): SGHDT, YYEEEE. Here the CDR3 reads CASSSLGPNQPQHF. CDR3 DNA sequence: TGTGCCAGCAGTTCCTTGGGCCCCAATCAGCCCCAGCATTTT.